Below are 14 T cell receptor beta chains sequenced from a single sample in a study of tumor-infiltrating lymphocytes in primary liver carcinoma. A primer in the constant region served to generate TCR beta cDNA from approximately 500 ng of total RNA. Modified slightly, ARM-PCR produced TCR beta libraries over three nested multiplex PCR rounds. TRBV1-TRBV30 forward primers and a C-beta reverse primer were used in the first two PCR rounds, which each ran for around 11 cycles. Each CDR3 protein is one row after TCRdb ran MiXCR on the multiplex PCR reads. This repertoire shows approximately 310,000 distinct CDR3 sequences, roughly 60% found once; its top ten account for 9% to 10%. In addition to blood RNA drawn from unsorted whole blood, germline DNA was extracted. The material sequenced was peripheral blood. All receptors derive from a man between 40 and 49 years old with primary liver carcinoma and hepatitis B virus infection.

With respect to this clonotype: Being one base from a much bigger clone, this may be a read error. The chain carries TRBV4-3 and TRBJ1-4; 8 positions match TRBD1. The ends lost 0 bases at V and 7 bases at J; junction bases unmatched: 7. The CDR3 covers 16 residues. In germline, CDR1 is LGHNA, CDR2 YSLEER. The DNA of the CDR3 is TGCGCCAGCAGCCAAGAAACCGCAGGGGGCAGTGAAAAACTGTTTTTT. Encoded protein: CASSQETAGGSEKLFF.

Details on this clonotype: A read error may explain this, as a much larger clone is one base away. The chain uses TRBV6-2 or TRBV6-3 and TRBJ2-7; 9 positions agree with TRBD2. J was trimmed by 2 bases and V by 0 bases; bases with no gene match: 8. Per the germline V gene, CDR1 is MNHEY and CDR2 is SVGEGT. CDR3 length: 17 amino acids. CDR3 region: CASSYSTTSGDTYEQYF. Here the CDR3 DNA reads TGTGCCAGCAGTTACTCGACGACTAGCGGAGACACCTACGAGCAGTACTTC.

This clonotype was observed a few times. This chain uses TRBV5-4 with TRBJ2-7; 10 positions match TRBD2. The germline CDR1 and CDR2 sequences are SGHNT and YYREEE (reference sequence). The CDR3 loop spans 18 amino acids. Trimming at V came to 0 bases and at J to 2 bases, leaving 11 bases not matched to a gene. In DNA, the CDR3 is TGTGCCAGCAGCTTGGCCCGGCTAGCGGGAGTGAGAACCTACGAGCAGTACTTC. Its translation is CASSLARLAGVRTYEQYF.

The J gene is TRBJ2-7, the V gene TRBV5-1; unclear D gene. The CDR3 is made up of 12 amino acids. Germline CDR1 is SGHRS and CDR2 is YFSETQ. Deletions cut 4 bases from V and 9 bases from J, with 14 bases between. CDR3 coding DNA: TGCGCCAGCAGCCCACAAGGAAACGTGCAGTACTTC. Translated: CASSPQGNVQYF.

The chain recombines TRBV10-3 with TRBJ1-2; D unresolved. The CDR3 runs 13 residues. Trimming cost V 3 bases and J 8 bases, with 13 bases left between them. Germline lookup yields CDR1 ENHRY and CDR2 SYGVKD. The CDR3 nucleotides are TGTGCCATCAGTGAAGATGACAAGCGGGGCTACACCTTC. It yields the protein CAISEDDKRGYTF.

Only one count was recorded for this clonotype. A much larger clone lies a single base off, so this may be a read error. This chain joins TRBV10-3 and TRBJ2-1; D unclear. The CDR3 has 13 residues. CDR1 ENHRY and CDR2 SYGVKD come from the germline V gene. The CDR3 is CAITSGGDNERFF. The CDR3 nucleotides read TGTGCCATCACCTCCGGCGGAGACAATGAGCGGTTCTTC.

On this clonotype: This may come from a read error, since a much larger clone is one base off. The rearrangement joins TRBV29-1 to TRBJ1-1, with D tentatively TRBD1 (5 bases). Germline V gene data show CDR1 as SQVTM and CDR2 as ANQGSEA. CDR3 length equals 12 residues. Between the trimmed V and J ends, which lost 7 bases and 4 bases, there was a span of 13 bases. CDR3 loop: CSDAYGGTEAFF. The CDR3 region has the DNA TGCAGCGATGCCTACGGGGGCACTGAAGCTTTCTTT.

Notes on this clonotype: Given the absence of the conserved phenylalanine or tryptophan at the CDR3 end, a read error is likely. In nucleotides, the CDR3 is TGTGCCAGCAGCTCAGCCGGACGTAACTATCTATCAGGGGAGCAGTACTCC. Translated: CASSSAGRNYLSGEQYS. The V gene is TRBV11-2, the J gene TRBJ2-7; the D gene is possibly TRBD1 (5 bases). CDR1 SGHAT and CDR2 FQNNGV come from the germline V gene. CDR3 length equals 17 residues. The V end lost 4 bases, the J end lost 7 bases, and 26 bases lay between the germline ends.

Note on this clonotype: Given a much more abundant clone one base away, this may be a read error. V gene TRBV6-5 combines with J gene TRBJ2-2; D call uncertain. Germline loops: CDR1 MNHEY, CDR2 SVGAGI. The CDR3 has 12 amino acids. CDR3 nucleotide sequence: TGTACCAGCAGTCAATGGGCCGGGGAGCTGTTTTTT. The encoded protein is CTSSQWAGELFF.

This chain uses TRBV28 with TRBJ1-5; D is ambiguous. Trimming stripped 2 bases from V and 7 bases from J, with 12 bases between. This CDR3 spans 14 amino acids. Germline-derived CDR1 and CDR2 are MDHEN and SYDVKM. CDR3 residues: CASSLIGGPQPQHF. For the CDR3, the DNA is TGTGCCAGCAGTTTAATCGGCGGACCCCAGCCCCAGCATTTT. Combining the CDR3 with reference TRBV28 and TRBJ1-5 gives the whole variable domain DVKVTQSSRYLVKRTGEKVFLECVQDMDHENMFWYRQDPGLGLRLIYFSYDVKMKEKGDIPEGYSVSREKKERFSLILESASTNQTSMYLCASSLIGGPQPQHFGDGTRLSIL.

This clonotype showed up just once. Germline is not matched at one junction end, which may reflect a read error. The CDR3 nucleotides are TGCAGCGCCGGATTGAGGGGAATTGAAAACATTCAGTATTTC. Translated, it gives CSAGLRGIENIQYF. The chain employs TRBV29-1 and TRBJ2-4; either TRBD1 or TRBD2 may supply D (5 bases each). Germline V lookup: CDR1 SQVTM, CDR2 ANQGSEA. There are 14 residues in the CDR3. The full variable domain, completed using reference TRBV29-1 and TRBJ2-4, is SAVISQKPSRDICQRGTSLTIQCQVDSQVTMMFWYRQQPGQSLTLIATANQGSEATYESGFVIDKFPISRPNLTFSTLTVSNMSPEDSSIYLCSAGLRGIENIQYFGAGTRLSVL.

This clonotype has only a few counts. Given a much more abundant clone one base away, this may be a read error. The V and J genes are TRBV28 and TRBJ1-1, with D hard to call. The CDR3 spans 13 residues. In germline, CDR1 is MDHEN, CDR2 SYDVKM. V lost 10 bases, J lost 5 bases, and 17 bases lay in between. In nucleotides, the CDR3 is TGTGCCATTCAAATCAAGGGCTTGACTGAAGCTTTCTTT. This gives the protein CAIQIKGLTEAFF.

In regard to this clonotype: This is likely a read error, given that the CDR3 carries no conserved phenylalanine or tryptophan at its end. The genes are TRBV11-3 and TRBJ1-1; TRBD1 matches 7 bases. The CDR3 spans 13 residues. With V trimmed by 5 bases and J by 8 bases, 8 bases remained unmatched. The germline V gene has CDR1 SGHNT and CDR2 YENEEA. CDR3 amino acids: CASSLRGGTEAFL. The CDR3 region has the DNA TGTGCCAGCAGCCTCAGGGGGGGTACCGAAGCTTTCCTT.

This clonotype appeared a single time. The chain uses TRBV29-1 and TRBJ1-1, with D possibly being TRBD1 (6 bases). The V gene lost 5 bases and the J gene lost 1 base, with 14 bases spanning the gap. Per the germline V gene, CDR1 is SQVTM and CDR2 is ANQGSEA. CDR3 length equals 14 residues. The CDR3 loop reads CSVNNRVQNTEAFF. In DNA, the CDR3 is TGCAGCGTTAATAACAGGGTACAGAACACTGAAGCTTTCTTT.